These 12 T cell receptor beta chains share one sample of origin, sequenced in a study of blood T cell repertoires in COVID-19 (dated by TCRdb to about 2020). Libraries came from the immunoSEQ multiplex PCR assay. In its TCRdb copy, this immuneACCESS table keeps in-frame sequences only and misses some clones. Where compared with another copy, unresolved V genes explain less than half of these, and the others have no known cause. The sample yields approximately 110,000 clones; under 80% were counted once. Of the sample, more than 20% is held by the ten largest clones. Sequencing was performed on peripheral blood. All receptors derive from a man in his 70s with active or convalescent COVID-19.

In its sample, this clone was seen a few times. The chain is built from TRBV5-1 and TRBJ1-2; 9 nucleotides agree with TRBD1. The trim removed 5 bases at V and 8 bases at J, leaving 10 bases unmatched. The germline gives CDR1 SGHRS, CDR2 YFSETQ. This CDR3 has 14 amino acids. CDR3 coding DNA: TGCGCCAGCAGTTTCGGACAGGGGTTGGTAGGCTACACCTTC. Residues: CASSFGQGLVGYTF.

This rearrangement joins TRBV6-5 to TRBJ1-5; 7 nucleotides line up with TRBD1. Looked up from germline, CDR1 is MNHEY and CDR2 is SVGAGI. The CDR3 is 16 residues long. V was clipped by 4 bases and J by 1 base; unmatched bases: 7. The CDR3 DNA follows: TGTGCCAGCAGTTTTACAGGGGCCGAGAGCAATCAGCCCCAGCATTTT. Protein product: CASSFTGAESNQPQHF.

The chain is built from TRBV5-4 and TRBJ1-3, with D possibly being TRBD1 (5 bases). Trimming pared 4 bases from V and 0 bases from J, leaving 11 bases between. The germline gives CDR1 SGHNT, CDR2 YYREEE (reference sequence). There are 15 residues in the CDR3. For the CDR3, the DNA is TGTGCCAGCAGCCCGTCGACAGACTCTGGAAACACCATATATTTT. It translates to CASSPSTDSGNTIYF.

The V gene is TRBV7-3, the J gene TRBJ2-2; D unresolved. The CDR3 contains 12 residues. CDR1 and CDR2 (germline): SGHTA, FQGTGA. V was shortened by 2 bases and J by 6 bases, with 4 bases between the two germline ends. The CDR3 is CASSLGAGELFF. The CDR3 DNA reads as TGTGCCAGCAGCTTAGGAGCCGGGGAGCTGTTTTTT.

The chain has TRBV9 and TRBJ1-1, with D uncertain. This CDR3 spans 16 amino acids. The ends were cut back, 0 bases at V and 6 bases at J, with 18 bases in the middle. The germline CDR1 and CDR2 sequences are SGDLS and YYNGEE. CDR3 sequence reads: CASSVDIEGLSAEAFF. CDR3 nucleotide sequence: TGTGCCAGCAGCGTAGACATAGAAGGGCTTAGCGCTGAAGCTTTCTTT.

The V and J genes are TRBV28 and TRBJ1-2; unclear D gene. CDR1 is MDHEN and CDR2 is SYDVKM in the germline V gene. Trimming shortened V by 5 bases and J by 2 bases, and 15 bases separated the two germline ends. There are 15 residues in the CDR3. As DNA, the CDR3 is TGTGCCAGCAGTCAAACTTCGTCCGGGAACTATGGCTACACCTTC. Encoded protein: CASSQTSSGNYGYTF.

The V and J genes are TRBV5-1 and TRBJ1-1, with a weak D call TRBD1 (5 bases). V was cut by 2 bases and J by 5 bases, with 16 bases left in between. The CDR3 totals 15 residues. CDR1 is SGHRS, CDR2 YFSETQ, per germline. For the CDR3, the DNA is TGCGCCAGCAGCTTTGGAGGGGCGGTTGGGACTGAAGCTTTCTTT. This translates into CASSFGGAVGTEAFF.

V and J are TRBV4-2 and TRBJ1-5; a weak D match, TRBD1 (6 bases). This CDR3 has 19 residues. Germline V gene sequence: CDR1 LGHNA, CDR2 YNFKEQ. V lost 5 bases to trimming and J lost 0 bases, with 23 bases between them. The CDR3 spells CASSNVGRQGGSSNQPQHF. As DNA, the CDR3 is TGTGCCAGCAGCAACGTCGGCAGACAAGGGGGAAGTAGCAATCAGCCCCAGCATTTT.

The V call is TRBV19, the J call TRBJ2-1; the match to TRBD1 covers 8 bases. J lost 4 bases, V lost 5 bases, and 4 bases had no gene match. Looked up from germline, CDR1 is LNHDA and CDR2 is SQIVND (reference sequence). The CDR3 is 14 residues long. The CDR3 nucleotides read TGTGCCAGTAGTTCGGGACAGGATTACAATGAGCAGTTCTTC. Amino acids: CASSSGQDYNEQFF.

J is TRBJ2-2 and V is TRBV5-4; 12 nucleotides agree with TRBD2. CDR3 length: 17 residues. After removal of 3 bases from V and 5 bases from J, the junction contained 8 bases not matched to a gene. Germline assignment: CDR1 SGHNT and CDR2 YYREEE (reference sequence). The CDR3 is CASSSKTSGGSTGELFF. The CDR3 DNA sequence: TGTGCCAGCAGCTCGAAGACTAGCGGGGGCTCAACCGGGGAGCTGTTTTTT.

This clone was counted once. The gene calls are TRBV9 and TRBJ2-5, with 9 bases matching TRBD2. J gave up 5 bases and V 0 bases, and 8 bases lay outside the gene matches. From germline, CDR1 is SGDLS and CDR2 YYNGEE. The CDR3 consists of 16 residues. Written as DNA, the CDR3 is TGTGCCAGCAGCGTAGGAGGTAGCGGGAGATCGGAGACCCAGTACTTC. This codes for CASSVGGSGRSETQYF.

V usage is TRBV15 and J usage is TRBJ2-2; 8 nucleotides agree with TRBD1. The length of the CDR3 is 16 residues. V trimming: 2 bases; J trimming: 1 base; junction bases outside the gene matches: 3. Germline lookup yields CDR1 LNHNV and CDR2 YYDKDF (reference sequence). CDR3 sequence: CATSRTGTGNTGELFF. CDR3 DNA: TGTGCCACCAGCAGAACCGGGACAGGGAACACCGGGGAGCTGTTTTTT. The full variable domain, with the rest looked up from reference TRBV15 and TRBJ2-2, is DAMVIQNPRYQVTQFGKPVTLSCSQTLNHNVMYWYQQKSSQAPKLLFHYYDKDFNNEADTPDNFQSRRPNTSFCFLDIRSPGLGDTAMYLCATSRTGTGNTGELFFGEGSRLTVL.